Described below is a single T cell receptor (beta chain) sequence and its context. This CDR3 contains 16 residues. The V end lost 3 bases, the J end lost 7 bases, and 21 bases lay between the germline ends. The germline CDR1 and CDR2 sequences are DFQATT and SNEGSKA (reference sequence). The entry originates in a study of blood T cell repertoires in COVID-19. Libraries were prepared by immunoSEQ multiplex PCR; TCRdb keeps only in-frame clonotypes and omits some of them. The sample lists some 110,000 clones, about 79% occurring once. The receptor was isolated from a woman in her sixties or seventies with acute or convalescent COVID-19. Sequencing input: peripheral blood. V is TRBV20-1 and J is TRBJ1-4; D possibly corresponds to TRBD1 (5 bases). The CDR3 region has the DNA TGCAGTGCTAGTGAGCCTTCAGGGATGAAGGGTGAAAAACTGTTTTTT. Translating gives CSASEPSGMKGEKLFF.